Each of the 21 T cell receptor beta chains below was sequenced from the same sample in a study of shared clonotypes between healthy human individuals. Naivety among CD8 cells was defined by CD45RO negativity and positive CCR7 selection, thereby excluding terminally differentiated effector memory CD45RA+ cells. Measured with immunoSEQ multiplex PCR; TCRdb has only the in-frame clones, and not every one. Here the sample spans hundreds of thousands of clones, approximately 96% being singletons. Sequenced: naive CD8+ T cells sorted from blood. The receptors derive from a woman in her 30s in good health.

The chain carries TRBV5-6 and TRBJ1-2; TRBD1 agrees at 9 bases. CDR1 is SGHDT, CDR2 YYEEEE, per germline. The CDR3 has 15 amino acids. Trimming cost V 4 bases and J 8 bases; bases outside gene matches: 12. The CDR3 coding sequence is TGTGCCAGCAGCACGGGACAGGGATTATCCGGGGGCTACACCTTC. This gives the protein CASSTGQGLSGGYTF.

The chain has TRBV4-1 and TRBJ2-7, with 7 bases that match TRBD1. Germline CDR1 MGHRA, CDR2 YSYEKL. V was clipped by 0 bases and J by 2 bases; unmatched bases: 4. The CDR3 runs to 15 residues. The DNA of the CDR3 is TGCGCCAGCAGCCAAGAGGGGACAGTGACCTACGAGCAGTACTTC. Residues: CASSQEGTVTYEQYF.

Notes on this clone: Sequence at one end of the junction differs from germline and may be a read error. The CDR3 region has the DNA TGTGCCAGCAGCCAACTGTTGAACGCCGGGGAGCTGTTTTTT. This gives the protein CASSQLLNAGELFF. The V gene is TRBV14, the J gene TRBJ2-2; D is unclear. CDR1 and CDR2 from the germline V gene are SGHDN and FVKESK. The length of the CDR3 is 14 residues.

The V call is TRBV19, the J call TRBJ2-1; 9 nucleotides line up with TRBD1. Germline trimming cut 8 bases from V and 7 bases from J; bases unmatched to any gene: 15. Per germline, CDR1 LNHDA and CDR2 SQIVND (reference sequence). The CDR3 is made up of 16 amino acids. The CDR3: CASGLETGGFENEQFF. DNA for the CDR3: TGTGCCAGTGGGTTAGAGACAGGGGGGTTTGAGAATGAGCAGTTCTTC.

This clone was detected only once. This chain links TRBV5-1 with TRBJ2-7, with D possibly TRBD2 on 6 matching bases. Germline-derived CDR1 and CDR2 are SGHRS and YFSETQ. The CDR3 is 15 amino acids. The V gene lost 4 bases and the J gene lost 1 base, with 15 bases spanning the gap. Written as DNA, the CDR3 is TGCGCCAGCAGCGCGGGACTTAGAGGTTCCTACGAGCAGTACTTC. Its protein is CASSAGLRGSYEQYF.

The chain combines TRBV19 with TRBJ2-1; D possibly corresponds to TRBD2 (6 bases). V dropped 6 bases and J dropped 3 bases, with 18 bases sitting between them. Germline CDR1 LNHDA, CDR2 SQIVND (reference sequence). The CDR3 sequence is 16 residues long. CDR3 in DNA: TGTGCCAGTAGCGCCCGGCGAGCCGGGGGCTACAATGAGCAGTTCTTC. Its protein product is CASSARRAGGYNEQFF.

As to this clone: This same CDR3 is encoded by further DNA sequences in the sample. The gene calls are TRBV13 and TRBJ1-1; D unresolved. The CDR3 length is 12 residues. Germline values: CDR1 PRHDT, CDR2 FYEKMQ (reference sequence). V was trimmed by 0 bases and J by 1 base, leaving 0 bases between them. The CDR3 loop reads CASSLGNTEAFF. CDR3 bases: TGTGCCAGCAGCTTAGGGAACACTGAAGCTTTCTTT.

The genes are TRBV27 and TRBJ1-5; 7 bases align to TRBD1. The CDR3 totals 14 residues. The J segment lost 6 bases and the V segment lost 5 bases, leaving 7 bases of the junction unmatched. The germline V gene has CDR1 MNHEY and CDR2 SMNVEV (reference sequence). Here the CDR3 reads CASSEDRSGQPQHF. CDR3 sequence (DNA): TGTGCCAGCAGTGAGGACAGGTCGGGTCAGCCCCAGCATTTT.

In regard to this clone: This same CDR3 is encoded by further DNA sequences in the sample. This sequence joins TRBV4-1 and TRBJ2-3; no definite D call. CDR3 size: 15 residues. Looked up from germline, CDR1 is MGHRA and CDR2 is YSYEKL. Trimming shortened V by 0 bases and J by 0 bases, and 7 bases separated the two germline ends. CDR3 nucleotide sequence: TGCGCCAGCAGCCAAGACTGGGCTAGCACAGATACGCAGTATTTT. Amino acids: CASSQDWASTDTQYF.

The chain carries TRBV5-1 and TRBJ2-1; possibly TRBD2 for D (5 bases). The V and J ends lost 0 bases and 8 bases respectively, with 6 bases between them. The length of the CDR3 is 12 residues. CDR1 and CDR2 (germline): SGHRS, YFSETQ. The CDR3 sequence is CASSLAGDEQFF. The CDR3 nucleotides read TGCGCCAGCAGCTTGGCCGGGGATGAGCAGTTCTTC.

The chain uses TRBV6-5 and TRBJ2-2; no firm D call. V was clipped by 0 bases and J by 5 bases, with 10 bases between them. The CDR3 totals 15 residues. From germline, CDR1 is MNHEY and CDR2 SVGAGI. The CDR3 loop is CASSYSSPGTGELFF. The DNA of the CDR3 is TGTGCCAGCAGTTACTCGTCCCCAGGAACCGGGGAGCTGTTTTTT.

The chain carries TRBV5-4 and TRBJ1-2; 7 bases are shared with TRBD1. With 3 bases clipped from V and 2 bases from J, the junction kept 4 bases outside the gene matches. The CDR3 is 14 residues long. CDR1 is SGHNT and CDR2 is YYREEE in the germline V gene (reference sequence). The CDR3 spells CASSYMTGNYGYTF. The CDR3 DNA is TGTGCCAGCAGCTACATGACAGGGAACTATGGCTACACCTTC.

The chain's CDR3 is CASSAGTSGQEDTQYF. For the CDR3, the DNA is TGTGCCAGCAGTGCGGGGACTAGCGGACAAGAGGATACGCAGTATTTT. The chain uses TRBV2 and TRBJ2-3; 11 nucleotides agree with TRBD2. CDR3 length: 16 amino acids. Germline V lookup: CDR1 SNHLY, CDR2 FYNNEI. Losses at the gene ends were 4 bases for V and 6 bases for J; bases not matched to a gene: 9.

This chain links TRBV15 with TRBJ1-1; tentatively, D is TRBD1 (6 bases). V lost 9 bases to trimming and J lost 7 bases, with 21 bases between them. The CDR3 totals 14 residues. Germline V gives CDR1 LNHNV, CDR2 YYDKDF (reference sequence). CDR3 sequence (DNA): TGTGCCACTAACGCAGAGGGGGGCGTTAATGAAGCTTTCTTT. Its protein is CATNAEGGVNEAFF.

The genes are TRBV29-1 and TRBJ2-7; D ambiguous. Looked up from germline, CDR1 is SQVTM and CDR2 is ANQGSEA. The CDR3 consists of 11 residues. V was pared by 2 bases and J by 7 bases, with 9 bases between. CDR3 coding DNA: TGCAGCGTTGAATGGCGTGGGGAGCAGTACTTC. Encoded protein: CSVEWRGEQYF.

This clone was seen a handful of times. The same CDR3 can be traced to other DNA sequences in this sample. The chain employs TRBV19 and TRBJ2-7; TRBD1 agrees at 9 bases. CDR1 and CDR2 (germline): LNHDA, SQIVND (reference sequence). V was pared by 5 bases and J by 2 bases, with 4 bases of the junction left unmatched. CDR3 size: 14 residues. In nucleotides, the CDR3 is TGTGCCAGTAGTGCCGGGACAGGGACCTACGAGCAGTACTTC. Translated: CASSAGTGTYEQYF.

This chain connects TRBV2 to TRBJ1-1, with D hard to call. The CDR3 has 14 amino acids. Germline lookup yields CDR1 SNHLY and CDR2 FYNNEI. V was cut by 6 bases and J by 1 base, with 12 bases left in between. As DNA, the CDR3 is TGTGCCAGCAGGCCTCAACCGGGGAACACTGAAGCTTTCTTT. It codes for CASRPQPGNTEAFF.

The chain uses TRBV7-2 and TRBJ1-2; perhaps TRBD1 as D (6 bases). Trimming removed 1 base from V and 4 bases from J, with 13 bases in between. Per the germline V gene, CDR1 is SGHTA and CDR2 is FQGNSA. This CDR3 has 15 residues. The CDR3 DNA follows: TGTGCCAGCAGCTTAGATACAGGGAACATCTATGGCTACACCTTC. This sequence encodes CASSLDTGNIYGYTF.

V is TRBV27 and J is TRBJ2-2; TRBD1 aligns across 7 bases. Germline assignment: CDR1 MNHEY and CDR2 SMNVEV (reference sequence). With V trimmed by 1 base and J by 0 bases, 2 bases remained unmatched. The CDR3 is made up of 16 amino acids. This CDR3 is CASSLWGTANTGELFF. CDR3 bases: TGTGCCAGCAGTTTATGGGGGACAGCGAACACCGGGGAGCTGTTTTTT.

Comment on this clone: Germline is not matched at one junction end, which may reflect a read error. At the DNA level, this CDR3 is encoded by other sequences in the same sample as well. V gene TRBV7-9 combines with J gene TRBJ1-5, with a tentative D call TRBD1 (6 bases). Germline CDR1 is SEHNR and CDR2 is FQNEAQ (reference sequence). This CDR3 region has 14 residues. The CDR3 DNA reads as TGTGCCAGCAGCTCTACGGACAGCTATCAACCCCAGCATTTT. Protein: CASSSTDSYQPQHF.

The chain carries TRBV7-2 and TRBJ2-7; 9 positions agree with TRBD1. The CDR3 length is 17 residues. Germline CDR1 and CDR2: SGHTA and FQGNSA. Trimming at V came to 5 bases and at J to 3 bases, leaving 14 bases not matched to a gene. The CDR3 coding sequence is TGTGCCAGCAGCACCCGGTGGACAGGGGCAGGAGTCTACGAGCAGTACTTC. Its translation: CASSTRWTGAGVYEQYF.